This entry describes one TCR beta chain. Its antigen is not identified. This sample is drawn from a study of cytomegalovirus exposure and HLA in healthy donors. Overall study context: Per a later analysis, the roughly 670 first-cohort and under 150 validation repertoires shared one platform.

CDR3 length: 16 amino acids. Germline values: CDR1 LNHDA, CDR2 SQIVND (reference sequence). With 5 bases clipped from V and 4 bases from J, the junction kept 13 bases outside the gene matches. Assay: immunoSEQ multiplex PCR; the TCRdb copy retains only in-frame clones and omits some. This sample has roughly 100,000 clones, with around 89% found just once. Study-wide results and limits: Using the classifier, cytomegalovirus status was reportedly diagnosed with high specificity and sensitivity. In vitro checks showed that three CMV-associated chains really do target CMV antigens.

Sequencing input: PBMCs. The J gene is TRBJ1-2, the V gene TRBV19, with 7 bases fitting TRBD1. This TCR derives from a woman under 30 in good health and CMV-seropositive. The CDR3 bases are TGTGCCAGTAGTGCGGGTACCATGGACAGGAGCTATGGCTACACCTTC. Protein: CASSAGTMDRSYGYTF.